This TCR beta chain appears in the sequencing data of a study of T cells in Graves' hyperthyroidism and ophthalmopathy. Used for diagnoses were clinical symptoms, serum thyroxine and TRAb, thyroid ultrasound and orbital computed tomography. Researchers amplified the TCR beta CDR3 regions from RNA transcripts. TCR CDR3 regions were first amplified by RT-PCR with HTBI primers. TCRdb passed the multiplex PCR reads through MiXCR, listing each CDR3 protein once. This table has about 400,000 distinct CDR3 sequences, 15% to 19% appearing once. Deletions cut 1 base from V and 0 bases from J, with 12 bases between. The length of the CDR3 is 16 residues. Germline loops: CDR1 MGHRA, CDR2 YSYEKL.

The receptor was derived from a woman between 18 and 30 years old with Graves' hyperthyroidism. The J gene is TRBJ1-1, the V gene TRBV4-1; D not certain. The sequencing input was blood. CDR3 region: CASSQGQAVVNTEAFF. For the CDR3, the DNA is TGCGCCAGCAGCCAAGGGCAGGCTGTGGTGAACACTGAAGCTTTCTTT.